Sequencing of this T cell receptor (beta chain) was carried out in a study of vaccination and CD4 T cells after COVID-19. From germline, CDR1 is LGHNA and CDR2 YSLEER. The CDR3 loop spans 13 amino acids. The germline V and J ends were trimmed by 1 base and 4 bases, with 7 bases remaining between them. This sample's time point: late sampling 161 to 241 days after vaccination in three convalescent patients. Treatment given: approximately 9-day PBMC culture with coronavirus spike peptide pools or control peptides (ViraFEST assay). Points on this clonotype: The antigen is unknown.

Scientists ran DNA taken from cultured CD4+ T cells through the Oncomine TCR Beta short-read assay for sequencing. TCRdb redid the calling of the PCR reads with MiXCR, one entry per CDR3 protein. The table includes some 16,000 distinct CDR3 sequences, about half detected once. This TCR was recovered from a human donor who had recovered from COVID-19. The chain has TRBV4-3 and TRBJ1-1; D uncertain. This material consisted of CD4+ T cells from blood, cultured in vitro, taken about 7 months after SARS-CoV-2 vaccination. CDR3 protein: CASSQGYSTEAFF. The CDR3 DNA sequence: TGCGCCAGCAGCCAAGGTTATAGCACTGAAGCTTTCTTT.